This T cell receptor (beta chain) was recovered during a study of blood T cells in healthy people across ages. Study observations and caveats: Older age coincided with a roughly linear decline in TCR beta diversity per million T cells. Samples with more naive T cells showed higher observed beta diversity.

About this clonotype itself: What it binds is unknown.

Next came a second PCR, run for roughly 6 to 11 cycles, which used a sample-barcoded 5' primer along with a J-beta primer mix. Each cDNA molecule was tagged by a template-switch adaptor that had 12 random nucleotides. MiXCR, applied by TCRdb to the 5' RACE reads, yields one record per CDR3 protein. Of about 670,000 distinct CDR3 sequences listed, around 41% are singletons. The CDR3 contains 12 residues. The V and J ends lost 4 bases and 6 bases, in that order; junction bases with no gene match: 5. Germline loops: CDR1 GTSNPN, CDR2 SVGIG (reference sequence). The TCR comes from a man at least 80 years old in good health. V gene TRBV30 combines with J gene TRBJ2-7, with 8 bases identical to TRBD1. Material for sequencing was blood. CDR3 in DNA: TGTGCCTGGAACCCAGGGGGCTTCGAGCAGTACTTC. Protein product: CAWNPGGFEQYF.